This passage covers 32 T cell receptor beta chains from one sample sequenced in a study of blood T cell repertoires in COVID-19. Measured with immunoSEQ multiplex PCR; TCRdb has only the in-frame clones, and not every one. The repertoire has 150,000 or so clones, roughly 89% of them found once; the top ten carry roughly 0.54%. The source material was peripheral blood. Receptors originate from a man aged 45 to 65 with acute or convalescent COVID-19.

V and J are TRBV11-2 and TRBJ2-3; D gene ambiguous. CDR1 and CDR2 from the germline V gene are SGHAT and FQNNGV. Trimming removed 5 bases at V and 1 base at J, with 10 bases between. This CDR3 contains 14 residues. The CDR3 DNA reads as TGTGCCAGCAGCCCAGTCCCGCGCACAGATACGCAGTATTTT. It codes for CASSPVPRTDTQYF.

CDR3 sequence: CASSLPGIGIGELFF. CDR3 nucleotides: TGTGCCAGCAGTTTACCAGGGATAGGCATCGGGGAGCTGTTTTTT. V gene TRBV27 combines with J gene TRBJ2-2; a weak D match, TRBD1 (5 bases). Germline CDR1 reads MNHEY; CDR2 reads SMNVEV (reference sequence). Trimming took off 2 bases at V and 7 bases at J, with 14 bases between the two ends. CDR3 size: 15 residues.

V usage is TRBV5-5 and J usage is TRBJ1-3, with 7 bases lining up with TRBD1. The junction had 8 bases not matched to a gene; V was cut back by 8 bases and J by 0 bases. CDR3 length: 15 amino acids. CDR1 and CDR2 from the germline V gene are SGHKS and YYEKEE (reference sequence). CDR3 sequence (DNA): TGTGCCAGTAACCGACAGGGCCGCTCTGGAAACACCATATATTTT. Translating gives CASNRQGRSGNTIYF.

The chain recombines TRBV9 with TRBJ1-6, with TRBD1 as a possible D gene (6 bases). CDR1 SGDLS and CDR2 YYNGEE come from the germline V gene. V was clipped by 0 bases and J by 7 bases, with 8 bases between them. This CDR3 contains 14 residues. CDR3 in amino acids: CASSVEGENSPLHF. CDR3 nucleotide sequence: TGTGCCAGCAGCGTAGAGGGGGAGAATTCACCCCTCCACTTT.

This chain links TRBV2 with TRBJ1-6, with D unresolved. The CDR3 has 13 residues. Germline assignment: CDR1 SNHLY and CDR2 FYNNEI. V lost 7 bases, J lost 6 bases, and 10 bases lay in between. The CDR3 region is CASMRETNSPLHF. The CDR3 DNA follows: TGTGCCAGCATGAGGGAAACTAATTCACCCCTCCACTTT.

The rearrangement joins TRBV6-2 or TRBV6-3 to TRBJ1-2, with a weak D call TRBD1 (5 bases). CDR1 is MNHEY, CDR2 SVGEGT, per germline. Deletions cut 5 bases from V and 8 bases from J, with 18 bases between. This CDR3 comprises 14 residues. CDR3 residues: CASSGGTLEKGYTF. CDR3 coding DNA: TGTGCCAGCAGTGGGGGGACGCTGGAGAAGGGCTACACCTTC.

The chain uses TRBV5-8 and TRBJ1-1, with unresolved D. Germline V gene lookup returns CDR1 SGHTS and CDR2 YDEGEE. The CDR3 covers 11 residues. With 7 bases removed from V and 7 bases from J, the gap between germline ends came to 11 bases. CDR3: CASPGGLEAFF. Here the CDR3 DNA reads TGTGCCAGCCCTGGAGGCCTTGAAGCTTTCTTT.

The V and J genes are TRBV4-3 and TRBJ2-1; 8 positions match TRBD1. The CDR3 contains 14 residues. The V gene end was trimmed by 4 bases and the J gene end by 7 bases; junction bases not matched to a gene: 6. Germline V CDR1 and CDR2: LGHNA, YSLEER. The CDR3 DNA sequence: TGCGCCAGCAGCCCCAGGACAGGGCGGAATGAGCAGTTCTTC. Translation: CASSPRTGRNEQFF.

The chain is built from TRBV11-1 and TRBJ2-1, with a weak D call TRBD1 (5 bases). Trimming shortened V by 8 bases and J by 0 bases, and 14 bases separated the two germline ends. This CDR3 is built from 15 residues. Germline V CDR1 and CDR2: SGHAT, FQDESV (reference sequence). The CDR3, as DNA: TGTGCCAGCTCAAGGGGTCCCCCCTCCTACAATGAGCAGTTCTTC. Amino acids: CASSRGPPSYNEQFF.

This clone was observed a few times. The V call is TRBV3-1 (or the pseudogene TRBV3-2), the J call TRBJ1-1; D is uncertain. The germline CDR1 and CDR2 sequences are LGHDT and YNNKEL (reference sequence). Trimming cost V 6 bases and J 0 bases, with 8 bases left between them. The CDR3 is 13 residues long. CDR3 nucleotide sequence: TGTGCCAGCAGTGGAACAGTGAACACTGAAGCTTTCTTT. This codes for CASSGTVNTEAFF.

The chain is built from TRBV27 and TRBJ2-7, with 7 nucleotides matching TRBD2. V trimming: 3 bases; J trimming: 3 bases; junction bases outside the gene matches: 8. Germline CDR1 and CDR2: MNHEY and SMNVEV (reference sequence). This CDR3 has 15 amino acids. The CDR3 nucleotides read TGTGCCAGCAGTTTTCGGGGCGGGAGAGGCTACGAGCAGTACTTC. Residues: CASSFRGGRGYEQYF.

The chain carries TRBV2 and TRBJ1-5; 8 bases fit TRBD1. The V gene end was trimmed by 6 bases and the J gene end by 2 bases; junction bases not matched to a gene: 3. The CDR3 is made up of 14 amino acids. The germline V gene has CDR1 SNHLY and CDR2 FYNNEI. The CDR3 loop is CASRQQGGNQPQHF. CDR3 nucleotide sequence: TGTGCCAGCAGGCAACAGGGGGGCAATCAGCCCCAGCATTTT.

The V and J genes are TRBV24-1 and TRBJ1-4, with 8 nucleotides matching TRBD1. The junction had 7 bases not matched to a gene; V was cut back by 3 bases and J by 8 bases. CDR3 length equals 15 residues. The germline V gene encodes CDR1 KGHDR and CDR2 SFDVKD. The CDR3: CATSDPGGEGEKLFF. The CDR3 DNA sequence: TGTGCCACCAGTGATCCAGGGGGCGAGGGAGAAAAACTGTTTTTT.

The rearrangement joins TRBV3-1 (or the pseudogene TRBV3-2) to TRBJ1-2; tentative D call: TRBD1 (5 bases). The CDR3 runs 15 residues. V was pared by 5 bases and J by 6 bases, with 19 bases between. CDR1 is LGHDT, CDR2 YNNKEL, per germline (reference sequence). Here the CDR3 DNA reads TGTGCCAGCAGCGCTTCAGAAACGCAGGGTAATGGCTACACCTTC. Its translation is CASSASETQGNGYTF.

Written as DNA, the CDR3 is TGTGCCAGCCGGCCAGGGAACACTGAAGCTTTCTTT. Protein product: CASRPGNTEAFF. The V call is TRBV7-2, the J call TRBJ1-1; unclear D gene. Germline V gene data show CDR1 as SGHTA and CDR2 as FQGNSA. V gave up 8 bases and J gave up 1 base, with 8 bases separating them. The CDR3 sequence is 12 residues long.

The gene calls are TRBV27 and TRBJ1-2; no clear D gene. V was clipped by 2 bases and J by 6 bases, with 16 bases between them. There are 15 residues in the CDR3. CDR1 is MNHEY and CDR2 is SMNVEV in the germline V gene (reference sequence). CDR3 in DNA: TGTGCCAGCAGTTTAAACCCTTTCGACTGGAATGGCTACACCTTC. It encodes CASSLNPFDWNGYTF.

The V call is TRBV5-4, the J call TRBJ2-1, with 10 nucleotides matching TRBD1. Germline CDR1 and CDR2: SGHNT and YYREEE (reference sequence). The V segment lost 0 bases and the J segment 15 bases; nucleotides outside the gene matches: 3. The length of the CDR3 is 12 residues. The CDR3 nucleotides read TGTGCCAGCAGCTTGGGGACAGGGGGTTTGTTCTTC. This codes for CASSLGTGGLFF.

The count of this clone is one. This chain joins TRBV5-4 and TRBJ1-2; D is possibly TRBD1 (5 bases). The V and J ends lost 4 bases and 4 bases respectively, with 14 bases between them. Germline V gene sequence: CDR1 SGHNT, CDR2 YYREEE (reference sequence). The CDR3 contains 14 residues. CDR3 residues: CASSPGGSGYGYTF. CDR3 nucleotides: TGTGCCAGCAGCCCGGGGGGGTCGGGCTATGGCTACACCTTC.

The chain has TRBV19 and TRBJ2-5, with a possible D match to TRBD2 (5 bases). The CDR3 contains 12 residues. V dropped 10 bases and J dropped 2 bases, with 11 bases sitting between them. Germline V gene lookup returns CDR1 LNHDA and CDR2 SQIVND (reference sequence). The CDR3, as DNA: TGTGCCACTGGAGGTGGGCAAGAGACCCAGTACTTC. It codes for CATGGGQETQYF.

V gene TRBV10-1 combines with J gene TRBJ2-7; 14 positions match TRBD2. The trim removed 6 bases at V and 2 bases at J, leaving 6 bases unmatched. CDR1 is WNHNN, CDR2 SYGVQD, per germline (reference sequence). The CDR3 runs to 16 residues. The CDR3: CASSPGLAGGTYEQYF. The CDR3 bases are TGCGCCAGCAGCCCAGGACTAGCGGGGGGTACCTACGAGCAGTACTTC.

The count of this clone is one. The CDR3 coding sequence is TGTGCCAGCAGCCTCCACCCAGGACTAGCGGGCTACGAGCAGTACTTC. Translated: CASSLHPGLAGYEQYF. The chain uses TRBV9 and TRBJ2-7, with TRBD2 matching 11 bases. Unmatched junction bases numbered 9, after V lost 4 bases and J lost 3 bases. Germline V gives CDR1 SGDLS, CDR2 YYNGEE. This CDR3 is 16 amino acids long.

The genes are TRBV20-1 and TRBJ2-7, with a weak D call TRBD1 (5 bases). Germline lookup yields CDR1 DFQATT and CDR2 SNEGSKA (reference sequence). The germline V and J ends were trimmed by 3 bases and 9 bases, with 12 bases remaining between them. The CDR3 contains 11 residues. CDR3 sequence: CSARVQDRQYV. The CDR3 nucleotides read TGCAGTGCTAGGGTACAGGATCGGCAGTACGTC.

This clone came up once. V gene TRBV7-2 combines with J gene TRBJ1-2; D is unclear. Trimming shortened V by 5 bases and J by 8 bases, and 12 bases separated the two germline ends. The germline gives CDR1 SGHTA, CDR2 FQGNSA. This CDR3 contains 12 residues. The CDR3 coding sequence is TGTGCCAGCAGCATGGAGCTGTGGGGCTACACCTTC. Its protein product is CASSMELWGYTF.

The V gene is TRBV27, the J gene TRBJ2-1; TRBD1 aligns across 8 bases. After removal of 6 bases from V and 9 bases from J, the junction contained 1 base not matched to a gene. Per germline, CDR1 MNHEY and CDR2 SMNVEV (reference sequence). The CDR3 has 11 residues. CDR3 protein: CASRQGVEQFF. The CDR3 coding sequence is TGTGCCAGCAGACAGGGGGTTGAGCAGTTCTTC.

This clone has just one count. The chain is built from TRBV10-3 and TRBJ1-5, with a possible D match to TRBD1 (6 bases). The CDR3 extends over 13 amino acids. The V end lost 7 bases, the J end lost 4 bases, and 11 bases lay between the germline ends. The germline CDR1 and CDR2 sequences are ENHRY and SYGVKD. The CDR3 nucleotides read TGTGCCATCACCGGACAGCCGAATCAGCCCCAGCATTTT. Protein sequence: CAITGQPNQPQHF.

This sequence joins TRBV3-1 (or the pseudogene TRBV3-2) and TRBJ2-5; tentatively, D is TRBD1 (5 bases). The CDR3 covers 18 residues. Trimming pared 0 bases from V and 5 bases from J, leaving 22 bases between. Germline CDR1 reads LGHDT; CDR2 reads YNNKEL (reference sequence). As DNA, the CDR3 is TGTGCCAGCAGCCAAGATTATGGCAGGGTAATTTCGGAGGAGACCCAGTACTTC. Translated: CASSQDYGRVISEETQYF.

Written as DNA, the CDR3 is TGTGCCACCAGCAGATCGACAGGGGGCACAGATACGCAGTATTTT. Residues: CATSRSTGGTDTQYF. The chain joins TRBV15 to TRBJ2-3, with 8 bases aligning to TRBD1. The CDR3 extends over 15 amino acids. The trim removed 2 bases at V and 1 base at J, leaving 2 bases unmatched. Germline lookup yields CDR1 LNHNV and CDR2 YYDKDF (reference sequence).

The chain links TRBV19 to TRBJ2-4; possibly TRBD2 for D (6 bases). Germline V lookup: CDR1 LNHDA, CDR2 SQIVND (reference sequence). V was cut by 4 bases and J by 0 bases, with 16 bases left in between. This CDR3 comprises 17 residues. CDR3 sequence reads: CASSTSSAGLAKNIQYF. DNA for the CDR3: TGTGCCAGTAGTACCTCCAGCGCGGGACTAGCCAAAAACATTCAGTACTTC.

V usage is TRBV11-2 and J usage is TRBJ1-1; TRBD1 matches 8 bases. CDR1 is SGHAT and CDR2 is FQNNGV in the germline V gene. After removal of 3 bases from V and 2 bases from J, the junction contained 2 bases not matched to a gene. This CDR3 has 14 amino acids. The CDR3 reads CASSFGQGNTEAFF. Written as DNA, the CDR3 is TGTGCCAGCAGCTTCGGACAGGGCAACACTGAAGCTTTCTTT.

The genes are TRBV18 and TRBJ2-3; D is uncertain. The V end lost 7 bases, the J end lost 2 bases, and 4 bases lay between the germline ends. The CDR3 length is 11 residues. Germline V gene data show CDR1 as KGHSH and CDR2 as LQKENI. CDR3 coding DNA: TGTGCCAGCTTTTACACAGATACGCAGTATTTT. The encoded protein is CASFYTDTQYF.

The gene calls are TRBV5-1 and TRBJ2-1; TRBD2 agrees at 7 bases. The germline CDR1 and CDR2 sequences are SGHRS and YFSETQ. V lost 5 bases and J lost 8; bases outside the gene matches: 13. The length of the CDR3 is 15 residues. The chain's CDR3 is CASRTLAVPWYEQFF. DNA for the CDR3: TGCGCCAGCAGAACTCTAGCGGTTCCGTGGTATGAGCAGTTCTTC. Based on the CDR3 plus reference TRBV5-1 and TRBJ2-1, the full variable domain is KAGVTQTPRYLIKTRGQQVTLSCSPISGHRSVSWYQQTPGQGLQFLFEYFSETQRNKGNFPGRFSGRQFSNSRSEMNVSTLELGDSALYLCASRTLAVPWYEQFFGPGTRLTVL.

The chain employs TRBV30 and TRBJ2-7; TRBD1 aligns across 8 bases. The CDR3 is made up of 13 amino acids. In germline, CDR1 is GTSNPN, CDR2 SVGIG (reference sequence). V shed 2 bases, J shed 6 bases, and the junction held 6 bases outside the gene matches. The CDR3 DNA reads TGTGCCTGGAGTATGGGACAGGCGGGCGAGCAGTACGTC. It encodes CAWSMGQAGEQYV.